A selection of T cell receptor beta chains follows, all from one sample in a study of molecular identifiers for immune sequencing clone quantification. In TCRdb, the PCR reads were re-called with MiXCR into one record per CDR3 protein. Among 600,000 to 650,000 distinct CDR3 sequences listed, 15% to 20% were seen once. Sequenced: naive CD8+ T cells from blood, with Jurkat cell RNA spiked in. These receptors were obtained from a human donor in good health. Some libraries in this study had Jurkat cell RNA spiked in. Each CDR3 is given with its conserved first and last residue. A D gene is named only where the DNA matches it firmly. Not every row has a clone size; where given, it reads once, few, many or a size class.

clone_size: many; d_call: -; j_call: TRBJ1-1; v_call: TRBV20-1; cdr3_nt: TGCAGTGCTAGAGAAATCGGACAGCTCGAAGCTTTCTTT; cdr3_aa: CSAREIGQLEAFF
clone_size: -; d_call: -; j_call: TRBJ1-5; v_call: TRBV11-2; cdr3_nt: TGTGCCAGCAGTACGGGGAGGGAGAACGGTCAGCCCCAGCATTTT; cdr3_aa: CASSTGRENGQPQHF
clone_size: -; d_call: -; j_call: TRBJ2-3; v_call: TRBV27; cdr3_nt: TGTGCCAGCGGAACTTCAATTGAGGAAGATACGCAGTGTTTT; cdr3_aa: CASGTSIEEDTQCF
clone_size: few; d_call: -; j_call: TRBJ2-1; v_call: TRBV4-3; cdr3_nt: TGCGCCAGCAGCCAAGACAGATACGATGAGCAGTTCTTC; cdr3_aa: CASSQDRYDEQFF
clone_size: many; d_call: -; j_call: TRBJ1-2; v_call: TRBV29-1; cdr3_nt: TGCAGCGTTGCAGACAGCGTCTATGGCTACACCTTC; cdr3_aa: CSVADSVYGYTF
clone_size: -; d_call: -; j_call: TRBJ2-1; v_call: TRBV12-3/TRBV12-4; cdr3_nt: TGTGCCAGCAGTCCCTACAGCTCCTACAATGAGCAGTTCTTC; cdr3_aa: CASSPYSSYNEQFF
clone_size: many; d_call: TRBD1; j_call: TRBJ2-7; v_call: TRBV7-2; cdr3_nt: TGTGCCAGCAGCTTAACCCGACCGGGACAGGGCTACGAGCAGTACTTC; cdr3_aa: CASSLTRPGQGYEQYF
clone_size: few; d_call: TRBD1; j_call: TRBJ2-1; v_call: TRBV19; cdr3_nt: TGTGCCAGTAGTATATGGACAGGGAATGGTGGCAATGAGCAGTTCTTC; cdr3_aa: CASSIWTGNGGNEQFF
clone_size: -; d_call: -; j_call: TRBJ1-2; v_call: TRBV4-2; cdr3_nt: TGTGCCAGCAGCCAAGATGGAAACTATGGCTACACCTTC; cdr3_aa: CASSQDGNYGYTF
clone_size: -; d_call: -; j_call: TRBJ1-1; v_call: TRBV19; cdr3_nt: TGTGCCACCCAACAGGGCCCCACGACTAACACTGAAGCTTTCTTT; cdr3_aa: CATQQGPTTNTEAFF
clone_size: many; d_call: -; j_call: TRBJ2-5; v_call: TRBV7-3; cdr3_nt: TGTGCCAGCAGCTCTCGCTCGGACAATCAAGAGACCCAGTACTTC; cdr3_aa: CASSSRSDNQETQYF
clone_size: many; d_call: TRBD2; j_call: TRBJ2-7; v_call: TRBV6-5; cdr3_nt: TGTGCCAGCAGTTATCGTCCTAGCGGGGCCTACGAGCAGTACTTC; cdr3_aa: CASSYRPSGAYEQYF
clone_size: many; d_call: -; j_call: TRBJ1-4; v_call: TRBV9; cdr3_nt: TGTGCCAGCAGCGCCCCGACCGGGACGGAGAATGAAAAACTGTTTTTT; cdr3_aa: CASSAPTGTENEKLFF
clone_size: -; d_call: -; j_call: TRBJ2-1; v_call: TRBV7-9; cdr3_nt: TGTGCCAGCAGCTTAGGTGGGGTTGATGAGCAGCTCTTC; cdr3_aa: CASSLGGVDEQLF